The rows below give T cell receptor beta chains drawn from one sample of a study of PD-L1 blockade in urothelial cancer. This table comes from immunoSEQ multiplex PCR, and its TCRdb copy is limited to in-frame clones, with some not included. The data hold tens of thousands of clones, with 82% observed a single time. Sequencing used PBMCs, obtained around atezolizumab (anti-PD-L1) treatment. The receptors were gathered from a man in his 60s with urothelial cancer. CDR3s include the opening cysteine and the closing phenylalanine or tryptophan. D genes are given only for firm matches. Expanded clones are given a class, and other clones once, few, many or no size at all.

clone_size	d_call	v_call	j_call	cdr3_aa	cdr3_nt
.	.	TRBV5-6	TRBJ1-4	CVSSLFTVEKLFF	TGTGTCAGCAGCTTGTTTACAGTTGAAAAACTGTTTTTT
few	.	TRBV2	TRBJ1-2	CASSVSLRGGYTF	TGTGCCAGCAGTGTTTCTCTGCGGGGAGGCTACACCTTC
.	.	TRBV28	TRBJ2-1	CASSFAGVSYNEQFF	TGTGCCAGCAGTTTTGCAGGGGTCAGCTACAATGAGCAGTTCTTC
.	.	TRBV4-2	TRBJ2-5	CASSPERAGAHQETQYF	TGTGCCAGCAGCCCAGAGCGGGCAGGGGCCCACCAAGAGACCCAGTACTTC
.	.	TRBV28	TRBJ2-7	CASSFAGLPSSYEQYF	TGTGCCAGCAGTTTCGCAGGGCTCCCCTCCTCCTACGAGCAGTACTTC
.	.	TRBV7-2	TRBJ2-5	CASSLSSGWETQYF	TGTGCCAGCAGCTTATCATCAGGATGGGAGACCCAGTACTTC
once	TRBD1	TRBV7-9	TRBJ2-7	CASSLTGVQYEQYF	TGTGCCAGCAGCTTAACAGGGGTTCAGTACGAGCAGTACTTC
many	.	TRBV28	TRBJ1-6	CASSFLAKSPLHF	TGTGCCAGCAGTTTTTTGGCCAAATCACCCCTCCACTTT
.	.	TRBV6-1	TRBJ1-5	CASNQDNPNQPQHF	TGTGCCAGCAACCAGGACAACCCCAATCAGCCCCAGCATTTT
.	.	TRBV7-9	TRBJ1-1	CASSPQAYTEAFF	TGTGCCAGCAGTCCACAGGCGTACACTGAAGCTTTCTTT
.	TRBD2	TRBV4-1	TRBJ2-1	CASSQDPLFAGGENEQFF	TGCGCCAGCAGCCAAGATCCTCTCTTTGCGGGGGGAGAGAATGAGCAGTTCTTC
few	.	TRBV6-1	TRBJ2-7	CASSGGGSHSYEQYF	TGTGCCAGCAGCGGAGGAGGGTCCCACTCCTACGAGCAGTACTTC
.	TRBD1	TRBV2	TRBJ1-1	CASRKISTGGEAFF	TGTGCCAGCAGAAAGATCAGCACAGGGGGGGAAGCTTTCTTT
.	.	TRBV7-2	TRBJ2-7	CASSLDGGLSYEQYF	TGTGCCAGCAGCTTAGATGGCGGACTCTCCTACGAGCAGTACTTC
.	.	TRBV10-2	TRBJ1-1	CASSDPSAEAFF	TGCGCCAGCAGTGACCCGAGCGCTGAAGCTTTCTTT
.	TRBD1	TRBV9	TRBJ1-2	CASSVVGTGPDGYTF	TGTGCCAGCAGCGTAGTTGGGACAGGGCCGGATGGCTACACCTTC
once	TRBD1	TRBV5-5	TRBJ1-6	CASSRTGDGNSPLHF	TGTGCCAGCAGTCGGACAGGGGATGGGAATTCACCCCTCCACTTT
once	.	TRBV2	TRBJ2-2	CASREQDMDTGELFF	TGTGCCAGCAGGGAACAGGACATGGACACCGGGGAGCTGTTTTTT
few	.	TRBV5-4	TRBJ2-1	CASSSHRFNEQFF	TGTGCCAGCAGCTCCCACAGGTTCAATGAGCAGTTCTTC
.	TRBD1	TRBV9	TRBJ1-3	CASSVTGETGNTIYF	TGTGCCAGCAGCGTGACAGGGGAAACTGGAAACACCATATATTTT
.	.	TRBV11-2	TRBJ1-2	CASSFPDTYYGYTF	TGTGCCAGCAGCTTCCCGGACACGTACTATGGCTACACCTTC
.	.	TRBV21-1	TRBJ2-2	CASSKYPGDGELFF	TGTGCCAGCAGCAAATATCCGGGGGACGGGGAGCTGTTTTTT
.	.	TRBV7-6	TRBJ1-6	CASSLSRQGNSPLHF	TGTGCCAGCAGCTTGTCACGGCAGGGGAATTCACCCCTCCACTTT
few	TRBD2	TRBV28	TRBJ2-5	CASSSDASGGPQETQYF	TGTGCCAGCAGTTCAGACGCTAGCGGGGGACCCCAAGAGACCCAGTACTTC
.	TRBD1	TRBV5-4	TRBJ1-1	CASSPRGLGTEAFF	TGTGCCAGCAGCCCCAGGGGGCTTGGCACTGAAGCTTTCTTT
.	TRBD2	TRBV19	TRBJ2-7	CASSPGTSGYEQYF	TGTGCCAGTAGCCCCGGGACTAGCGGTTACGAGCAGTACTTC
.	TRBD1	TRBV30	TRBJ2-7	CAWSGLTGTESYEQYF	TGTGCCTGGTCCGGGCTTACCGGGACAGAGTCCTACGAGCAGTACTTC
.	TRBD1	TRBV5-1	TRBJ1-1	CASSADRGRTEAFF	TGCGCCAGCAGCGCGGACAGGGGAAGGACTGAAGCTTTCTTT
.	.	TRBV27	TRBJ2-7	CASSPVFLVSYEQYF	TGTGCCAGCAGTCCTGTTTTTTTAGTTTCCTACGAGCAGTACTTC
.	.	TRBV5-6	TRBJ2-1	CASSQGSHNEQFF	TGTGCCAGCAGCCAGGGGTCCCACAATGAGCAGTTCTTC
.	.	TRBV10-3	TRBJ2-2	CAARGGGAAGELFF	TGTGCCGCCCGTGGTGGGGGGGCCGCCGGGGAGCTGTTTTTT
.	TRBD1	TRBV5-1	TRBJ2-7	CASSLGDRRYEQYF	TGCGCCAGCAGCTTGGGGGACAGACGCTACGAGCAGTACTTC
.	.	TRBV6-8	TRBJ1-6	CASTPHRLRHSPLHF	TGTGCCAGCACCCCCCACAGGTTAAGGCATTCACCCCTCCACTTT
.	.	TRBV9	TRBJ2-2	CASSVGPGLGGGELFF	TGTGCCAGCAGCGTAGGACCCGGCCTGGGGGGCGGGGAGCTGTTTTTT
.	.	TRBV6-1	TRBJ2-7	CASRGMRDSYEQYF	TGTGCCAGCAGGGGAATGAGGGACTCCTACGAGCAGTACTTC
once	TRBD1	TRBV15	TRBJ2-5	CATSREQGPQETQYF	TGTGCCACCAGCAGAGAACAGGGGCCCCAAGAGACCCAGTACTTC
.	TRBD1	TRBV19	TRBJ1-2	CATRQGTLYGYTF	TGTGCCACCAGACAGGGTACTCTCTATGGCTACACCTTC
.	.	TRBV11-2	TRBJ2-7	CASSPTAGRPYEQYF	TGTGCCAGCAGCCCCACGGCCGGGAGACCCTACGAGCAGTACTTC
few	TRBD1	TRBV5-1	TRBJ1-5	CASSPTPRQGYNQPQHF	TGCGCCAGCAGTCCCACCCCCCGACAGGGTTACAATCAGCCCCAGCATTTT
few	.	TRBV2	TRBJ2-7	CASRPGTSSYEQYF	TGTGCCAGCCGACCCGGGACATCATCCTACGAGCAGTACTTC
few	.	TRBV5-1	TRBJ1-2	CASSADRNYGYTF	TGCGCCAGCAGCGCTGACAGGAACTATGGCTACACCTTC
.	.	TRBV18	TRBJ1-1	CASSPIVGAEAFF	TGTGCCAGCTCACCGATCGTAGGGGCTGAAGCTTTCTTT